A single sample gave rise to the 18 T cell receptor beta chains below, sequenced in a study of CD8+CD57+ T cells in acquired aplastic anemia. Only patients with CD8+CD57+ cell expansion on flow cytometry were chosen for sequencing. Both TCR beta VDJ combination and CDR3 sequence profiling were carried out. Genomic DNA was the template for this profiling. One entry per CDR3 protein, called by TCRdb with MiXCR from the reads. Of 190,000 or so distinct CDR3 sequences in the sample, around half were seen once. Material: sorted CD4+, CD8+, or CD8+CD57+ T cells (not recorded which) from PBMCs. These receptors all come from a human donor with aplastic anemia.

This rearrangement joins TRBV28 to TRBJ2-7; unclear D gene. Germline assignment: CDR1 MDHEN and CDR2 SYDVKM. V lost 6 bases, J lost 3 bases, and 15 bases lay in between. The CDR3 has 14 amino acids. The CDR3: CASSDSGPSYEQYF. As DNA, the CDR3 is TGTGCCAGCAGCGACTCCGGGCCGAGCTACGAGCAGTACTTC. The complete variable domain, with remaining parts taken from reference TRBV28 and TRBJ2-7, reads DVKVTQSSRYLVKRTGEKVFLECVQDMDHENMFWYRQDPGLGLRLIYFSYDVKMKEKGDIPEGYSVSREKKERFSLILESASTNQTSMYLCASSDSGPSYEQYFGPGTRLTVT.

This clonotype was seen just once. This chain connects TRBV3-1 to TRBJ1-2, with D perhaps TRBD1 (6 bases). Germline CDR1 and CDR2: LGHDT and YNNKEL (reference sequence). V was pared by 4 bases and J by 0 bases, with 24 bases between. This CDR3 is built from 19 residues. CDR3 DNA: TGTGCCAGCAGCCGCAATACAGGGTCCCCCCTGCCCTCTAACTATGGCTACACCTTC. Its translation: CASSRNTGSPLPSNYGYTF.

This clonotype was detected ten times or more. This chain joins TRBV14 and TRBJ2-3; no clear D gene. The V end was cut by 2 bases, the J end by 2 bases, with 5 bases between. CDR1 and CDR2 from the germline V gene are SGHDN and FVKESK. The length of the CDR3 is 13 residues. The CDR3 DNA is TGTGCCAGCAGCCAAACTCACACAGATACGCAGTATTTT. Encoded protein: CASSQTHTDTQYF.

This clonotype was counted a few times. The chain recombines TRBV10-3 with TRBJ2-5, with D maybe TRBD2 (5 bases). The CDR3 extends over 12 amino acids. The germline V gene has CDR1 ENHRY and CDR2 SYGVKD. V was shortened by 11 bases and J by 2 bases, with 12 bases between the two germline ends. The CDR3 bases are TGTGCCGCGTCTGGACTGCAAGAGACCCAGTACTTC. Protein: CAASGLQETQYF.

The V and J genes are TRBV24-1 and TRBJ2-1; 13 bases align to TRBD2. CDR1 KGHDR and CDR2 SFDVKD come from the germline V gene. The length of the CDR3 is 16 residues. V trimming: 1 base; J trimming: 6 bases; junction bases outside the gene matches: 2. CDR3 region: CATSDFTSGGGNEQFF. CDR3 nucleotide sequence: TGTGCCACCAGTGATTTCACTAGCGGGGGGGGCAATGAGCAGTTCTTC.

The chain recombines TRBV10-1 with TRBJ1-1, with no clear D. Trimming removed 2 bases from V and 0 bases from J, with 7 bases in between. Germline-derived CDR1 and CDR2 are WNHNN and SYGVQD (reference sequence). The CDR3 is 14 amino acids. In DNA, the CDR3 is TGCGCCAGCAGTGAGAGGCGGATGAACACTGAAGCTTTCTTT. The encoded protein is CASSERRMNTEAFF.

The chain couples TRBV24-1 to TRBJ2-7, with a weak D call TRBD2 (6 bases). Germline assignment: CDR1 KGHDR and CDR2 SFDVKD. The CDR3 is 11 residues long. Trimming stripped 0 bases from V and 12 bases from J, with 8 bases between. The chain's CDR3 is CATSDLAGRYF. CDR3 DNA sequence: TGTGCCACCAGTGATTTGGCGGGAAGGTACTTC.

V gene TRBV5-4 combines with J gene TRBJ2-3; 7 nucleotides match TRBD1. The CDR3 spans 15 residues. The V and J ends lost 4 bases and 6 bases, in that order; junction bases with no gene match: 11. Germline lookup yields CDR1 SGHNT and CDR2 YYREEE (reference sequence). CDR3: CASSIRGISGDTQYF. As DNA, the CDR3 is TGTGCCAGCAGCATCAGGGGGATTTCAGGGGATACGCAGTATTTT.

The rearrangement joins TRBV7-2 to TRBJ1-5, with D perhaps TRBD1 (5 bases). V lost 8 bases, J lost 8 bases, and 16 bases lay in between. The V gene's germline CDR1 is SGHTA and CDR2 FQGNSA. CDR3 length: 13 residues. The CDR3 loop is CASSRQAGEPQHF. The CDR3 DNA reads TGTGCCAGCTCTCGGCAGGCGGGGGAGCCCCAGCATTTT.

V usage is TRBV2 and J usage is TRBJ1-5, with D possibly TRBD1 on 6 matching bases. Germline V CDR1 and CDR2: SNHLY, FYNNEI. The CDR3 covers 15 residues. V gave up 10 bases and J gave up 7 bases, with 23 bases separating them. For the CDR3, the DNA is TGTGCCAACGGTGGGGGCGTGCTGCTGCGGCAGCCCCAGCATTTT. Translation gives CANGGGVLLRQPQHF.

The rearrangement uses TRBV6-7 and TRBJ2-3, with 8 positions matching TRBD2. TRBV6-7 is identified as an open reading frame with a role that is uncertain. The J segment lost 2 bases and the V segment lost 3 bases, leaving 7 bases of the junction unmatched. The CDR3 consists of 16 residues. CDR3 protein: CASSYWAAGATDTQYF. CDR3 coding DNA: TGTGCCAGCAGTTATTGGGCAGCGGGGGCCACAGATACGCAGTATTTT.

V usage is TRBV29-1 and J usage is TRBJ1-1, with TRBD1 identical over 9 bases. Germline lookup yields CDR1 SQVTM and CDR2 ANQGSEA. The V gene end was trimmed by 8 bases and the J gene end by 5 bases; junction bases not matched to a gene: 9. The CDR3 runs to 13 residues. The CDR3 loop is CSKGTGTSTEAFF. The CDR3 DNA follows: TGCAGCAAGGGGACAGGGACCTCGACTGAAGCTTTCTTT.

The table lists this clonotype with many counts. The rearrangement joins TRBV14 to TRBJ1-2, with D uncertain. Germline V gene data show CDR1 as SGHDN and CDR2 as FVKESK. CDR3 length: 14 amino acids. The V and J ends lost 1 base and 4 bases respectively, with 10 bases between them. The CDR3, as DNA: TGTGCCAGCAGCCAAGGGGCAGGAATCTATGGCTACACCTTC. Residues: CASSQGAGIYGYTF.

This clonotype appeared a single time. A much larger clone differs from this one at a single base, so this may be a read error. J is TRBJ2-1 and V is TRBV12-3 or TRBV12-4; 8 bases are a match to TRBD1. This CDR3 is built from 14 residues. DNA of the CDR3: TGTACCAGCACCGAGACAGGGGCCCACAATGAGCAGTTCTTC. It encodes CTSTETGAHNEQFF.

In its sample, this clonotype was seen many times. This rearrangement joins TRBV7-3 to TRBJ2-1, with TRBD2 identical over 9 bases. The length of the CDR3 is 14 residues. CDR1 and CDR2 (germline): SGHTA, FQGTGA. The trim removed 5 bases at V and 9 bases at J, leaving 8 bases unmatched. CDR3 sequence: CASSQTGTSTEQFF. The CDR3 bases are TGTGCCAGCAGCCAAACCGGGACTAGCACTGAGCAGTTCTTC.

The CDR3 nucleotides are TGTGCCAGCAGCTTAACTAGCAGGGCTGCCTACTATGGCTACACCTTC. It is translated as CASSLTSRAAYYGYTF. The chain employs TRBV11-2 and TRBJ1-2; a weak D match, TRBD1 (5 bases). Germline values: CDR1 SGHAT, CDR2 FQNNGV. The CDR3 length is 16 residues. V was trimmed by 2 bases and J by 3 bases, leaving 16 bases between them.

The chain is built from TRBV9 and TRBJ2-7; no firm D call. Germline V gives CDR1 SGDLS, CDR2 YYNGEE. The germline V and J ends were trimmed by 0 bases and 3 bases, with 10 bases remaining between them. The CDR3 length is 14 residues. CDR3 in DNA: TGTGCCAGCAGCGTAGGGCAGCGCAGCTACGAGCAGTACTTC. Protein sequence: CASSVGQRSYEQYF.

This clonotype appeared a few times. The gene calls are TRBV2 and TRBJ2-5, with TRBD2 matching over 7 bases. Trimming removed 3 bases from V and 3 bases from J; junction bases left unmatched: 7. CDR3 length: 15 amino acids. CDR1 and CDR2 (germline): SNHLY, FYNNEI. Here the CDR3 reads CASSDASGEEETQYF. The CDR3 DNA reads as TGTGCCAGCAGTGACGCGAGCGGGGAGGAAGAGACCCAGTACTTC.